A selection of T cell receptor beta chains follows, all from one sample in a study of control samples from healthy donors and cancer patients. Here immunoSEQ multiplex PCR was the method, and the copy in TCRdb shows in-frame clones only, minus some. The sample includes 170,000 or so clones, just under 95% of them seen just once. Material: blood. The source of these receptors is a man younger than 35 in good health. Both conserved end residues are part of each CDR3. The order of the fields is D gene, clone size, J gene, V gene, CDR3 protein, CDR3 DNA. A D gene is named only where the DNA matches it firmly. Clone size appears in some rows only: once, few, many, or a class for an expanded clone.

>.|.|TRBJ2-1|TRBV27
CASSLNWGGAINEQFF
TGTGCCAGCAGTCTGAATTGGGGGGGGGCCATCAATGAGCAGTTCTTC
>.|.|TRBJ1-4|TRBV6-5
CASSTGATNEKLFF
TGTGCCAGCAGTACAGGAGCAACTAATGAAAAACTGTTTTTT
>TRBD2|.|TRBJ2-3|TRBV19
CASSNARTSGGAADTQYF
TGTGCCAGTAGTAATGCCCGGACTAGCGGGGGGGCCGCTGATACGCAGTATTTT
>TRBD1|once|TRBJ1-6|TRBV18
CASSPRTGELNSPLHF
TGTGCCAGCTCACCCCGGACAGGGGAGTTGAATTCACCCCTCCACTTT
>.|.|TRBJ2-3|TRBV29-1
CSVPSEPTDTQYF
TGCAGCGTCCCCTCGGAGCCCACAGATACGCAGTATTTT
>.|.|TRBJ1-2|TRBV19
CASSPDRNYGYTF
TGTGCCAGTAGTCCTGACCGAAACTATGGCTACACCTTC
>TRBD2|.|TRBJ2-3|TRBV5-1
CASSDGVAGVTDTQYF
TGCGCCAGCAGCGACGGGGTAGCGGGGGTCACAGATACGCAGTATTTT
>TRBD1|.|TRBJ2-3|TRBV19
CASASHRGDTQYF
TGTGCCAGCGCTAGTCACAGGGGAGATACGCAGTATTTT
>.|.|TRBJ1-5|TRBV7-2
CASSLGGGNQPQHF
TGTGCCAGCAGCTTGGGAGGGGGCAATCAGCCCCAGCATTTT
>.|.|TRBJ2-7|TRBV14
CASSRHHEQYF
TGTGCCAGCAGTCGACACCACGAGCAGTACTTC
>.|.|TRBJ1-6|TRBV12-5
CASGERGPGAPLHF
TGTGCTAGTGGGGAAAGGGGCCCGGGGGCACCCCTCCACTTT
>.|once|TRBJ1-1|TRBV20-1
CSAATGTEAFF
TGCAGTGCTGCCACAGGCACTGAAGCTTTCTTT
>.|medium-sized|TRBJ2-7|TRBV4-1
CASSQVAFNYEQYF
TGCGCCAGCAGCCAAGTTGCCTTTAACTACGAGCAGTACTTC
>.|.|TRBJ2-7|TRBV15
CATSRDIWEQASYEQYF
TGTGCCACCAGCAGAGATATCTGGGAACAGGCCTCCTACGAGCAGTACTTC
>.|.|TRBJ2-7|TRBV12-3/TRBV12-4
CASSRGELVQYF
TGTGCCAGCAGCCGAGGAGAACTGGTGCAGTACTTC
>TRBD2|.|TRBJ2-3|TRBV19
CASSISGSTDTQYF
TGTGCCAGTAGTATTAGCGGGAGCACAGATACGCAGTATTTT
>.|.|TRBJ1-3|TRBV7-3
CASSLTGGPGPGNTIYF
TGTGCCAGCAGCTTAACTGGGGGACCCGGGCCTGGAAACACCATATATTTT
>TRBD2|.|TRBJ2-4|TRBV5-4
CASSPGGAGVSKNIQYF
TGTGCCAGCAGCCCCGGGGGAGCGGGGGTTTCCAAAAACATTCAGTACTTC
>TRBD2|.|TRBJ2-3|TRBV4-2
CASSRAGTSGATTDTQYF
TGTGCCAGCAGCCGCGCCGGGACTAGCGGGGCAACCACAGATACGCAGTATTTT
>.|.|TRBJ1-3|TRBV7-9
CASSPPRGAGNTIYF
TGTGCCAGCAGCCCCCCGAGAGGGGCTGGAAACACCATATATTTT
>TRBD2|.|TRBJ2-5|TRBV19
CASSRISGGAQETQYF
TGTGCCAGTAGTAGGATTAGCGGGGGGGCCCAGGAGACCCAGTACTTC
>.|.|TRBJ1-5|TRBV21-1
CASSFGHHSNQPQHF
TGTGCCAGCAGCTTCGGACATCATAGCAATCAGCCCCAGCATTTT
>TRBD1|.|TRBJ2-4|TRBV6-1
CASSEDRDRPKNIQYF
TGTGCCAGCAGTGAGGACAGGGATCGTCCCAAAAACATTCAGTACTTC
>.|.|TRBJ1-2|TRBV29-1
CSVERRDERTTFNYGYTF
TGCAGCGTTGAACGTAGGGACGAACGGACAACTTTTAACTATGGCTACACCTTC
>TRBD1|.|TRBJ1-2|TRBV7-9
CASSSETGGLYGYTF
TGTGCCAGCAGCTCCGAGACAGGGGGTTTGTATGGCTACACCTTC
>.|.|TRBJ2-2|TRBV10-3
CAISESYRPGELFF
TGTGCCATCAGTGAGTCGTACAGGCCCGGGGAGCTGTTTTTT
>.|.|TRBJ2-3|TRBV9
CASSPRTDTQYF
TGTGCCAGCAGCCCCCGCACAGATACGCAGTATTTT
>.|.|TRBJ1-4|TRBV29-1
CSVGTRGGNEKLFF
TGCAGCGTGGGCACGAGGGGCGGCAATGAAAAACTGTTTTTT
>.|.|TRBJ1-3|TRBV30
CAWIRAGSGNTIYF
TGTGCCTGGATTAGGGCAGGCTCTGGAAACACCATATATTTT
>.|.|TRBJ1-1|TRBV5-8
CASSLVQGWNTEAFF
TGTGCCAGCAGCTTGGTCCAGGGTTGGAACACTGAAGCTTTCTTT
>.|.|TRBJ1-3|TRBV5-1
CASSLGRRALGNTIYF
TGCGCCAGCAGCTTGGGACGGCGAGCTCTGGGAAACACCATATATTTT
>.|.|TRBJ1-4|TRBV7-6
CASSVGGVNEKLFF
TGTGCCAGCAGCGTGGGAGGGGTGAATGAAAAACTGTTTTTT
>TRBD1|.|TRBJ1-1|TRBV27
CASTAGQGARTEAFF
TGTGCCAGCACCGCGGGACAGGGGGCGAGGACTGAAGCTTTCTTT
>.|.|TRBJ1-5|TRBV19
CATSVLPEVNQPQHF
TGTGCCACCTCGGTGTTACCCGAAGTCAATCAGCCCCAGCATTTT
>.|.|TRBJ1-3|TRBV9
CASSVEGGTIYF
TGTGCCAGCAGCGTAGAGGGAGGCACCATATATTTT
>.|.|TRBJ2-2|TRBV5-4
CASSLDSTGAGELFF
TGTGCCAGCAGCCTAGACAGCACGGGGGCCGGGGAGCTGTTTTTT